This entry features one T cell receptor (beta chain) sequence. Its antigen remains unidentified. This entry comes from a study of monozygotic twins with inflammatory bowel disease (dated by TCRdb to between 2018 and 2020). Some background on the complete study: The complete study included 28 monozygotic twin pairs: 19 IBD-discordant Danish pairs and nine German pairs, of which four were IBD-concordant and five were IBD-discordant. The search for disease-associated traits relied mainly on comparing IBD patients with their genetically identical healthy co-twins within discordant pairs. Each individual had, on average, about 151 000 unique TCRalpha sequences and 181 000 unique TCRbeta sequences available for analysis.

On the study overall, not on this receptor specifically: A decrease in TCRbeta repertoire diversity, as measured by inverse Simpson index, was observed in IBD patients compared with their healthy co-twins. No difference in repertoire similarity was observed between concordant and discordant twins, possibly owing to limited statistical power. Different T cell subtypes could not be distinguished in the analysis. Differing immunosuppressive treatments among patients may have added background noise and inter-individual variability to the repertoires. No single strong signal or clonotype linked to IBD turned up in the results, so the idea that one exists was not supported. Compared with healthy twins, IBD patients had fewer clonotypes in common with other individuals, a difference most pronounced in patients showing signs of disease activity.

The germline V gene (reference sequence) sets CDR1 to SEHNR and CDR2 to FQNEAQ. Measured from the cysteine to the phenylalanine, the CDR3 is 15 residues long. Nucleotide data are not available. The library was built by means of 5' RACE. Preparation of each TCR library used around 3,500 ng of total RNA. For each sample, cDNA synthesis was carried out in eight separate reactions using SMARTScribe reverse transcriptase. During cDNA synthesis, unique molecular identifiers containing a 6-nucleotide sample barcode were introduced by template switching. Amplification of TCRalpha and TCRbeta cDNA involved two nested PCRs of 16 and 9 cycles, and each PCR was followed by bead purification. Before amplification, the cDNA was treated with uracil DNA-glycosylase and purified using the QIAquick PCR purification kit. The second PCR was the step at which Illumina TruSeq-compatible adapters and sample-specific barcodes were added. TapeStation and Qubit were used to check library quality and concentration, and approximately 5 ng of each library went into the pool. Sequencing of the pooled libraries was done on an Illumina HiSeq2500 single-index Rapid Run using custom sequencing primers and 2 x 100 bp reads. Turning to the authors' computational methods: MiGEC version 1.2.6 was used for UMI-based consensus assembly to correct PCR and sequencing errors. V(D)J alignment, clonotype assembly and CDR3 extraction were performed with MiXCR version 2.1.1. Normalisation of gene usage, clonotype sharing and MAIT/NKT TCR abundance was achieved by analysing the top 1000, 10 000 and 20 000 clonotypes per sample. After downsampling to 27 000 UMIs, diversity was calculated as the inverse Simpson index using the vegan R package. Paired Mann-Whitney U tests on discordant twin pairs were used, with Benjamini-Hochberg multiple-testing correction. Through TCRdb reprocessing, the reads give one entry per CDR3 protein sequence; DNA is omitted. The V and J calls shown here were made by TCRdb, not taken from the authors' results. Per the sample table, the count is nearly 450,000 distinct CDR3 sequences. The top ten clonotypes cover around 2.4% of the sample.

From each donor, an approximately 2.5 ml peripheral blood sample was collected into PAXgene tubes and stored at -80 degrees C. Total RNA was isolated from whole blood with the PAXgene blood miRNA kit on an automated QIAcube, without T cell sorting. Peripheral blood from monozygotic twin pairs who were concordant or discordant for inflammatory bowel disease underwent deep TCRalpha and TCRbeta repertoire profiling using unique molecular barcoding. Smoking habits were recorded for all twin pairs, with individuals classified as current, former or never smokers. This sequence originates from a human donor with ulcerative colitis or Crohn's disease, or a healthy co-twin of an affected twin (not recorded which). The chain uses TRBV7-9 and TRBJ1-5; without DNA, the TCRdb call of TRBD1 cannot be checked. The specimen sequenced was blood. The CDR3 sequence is CASSTSDRGNQPQHF.